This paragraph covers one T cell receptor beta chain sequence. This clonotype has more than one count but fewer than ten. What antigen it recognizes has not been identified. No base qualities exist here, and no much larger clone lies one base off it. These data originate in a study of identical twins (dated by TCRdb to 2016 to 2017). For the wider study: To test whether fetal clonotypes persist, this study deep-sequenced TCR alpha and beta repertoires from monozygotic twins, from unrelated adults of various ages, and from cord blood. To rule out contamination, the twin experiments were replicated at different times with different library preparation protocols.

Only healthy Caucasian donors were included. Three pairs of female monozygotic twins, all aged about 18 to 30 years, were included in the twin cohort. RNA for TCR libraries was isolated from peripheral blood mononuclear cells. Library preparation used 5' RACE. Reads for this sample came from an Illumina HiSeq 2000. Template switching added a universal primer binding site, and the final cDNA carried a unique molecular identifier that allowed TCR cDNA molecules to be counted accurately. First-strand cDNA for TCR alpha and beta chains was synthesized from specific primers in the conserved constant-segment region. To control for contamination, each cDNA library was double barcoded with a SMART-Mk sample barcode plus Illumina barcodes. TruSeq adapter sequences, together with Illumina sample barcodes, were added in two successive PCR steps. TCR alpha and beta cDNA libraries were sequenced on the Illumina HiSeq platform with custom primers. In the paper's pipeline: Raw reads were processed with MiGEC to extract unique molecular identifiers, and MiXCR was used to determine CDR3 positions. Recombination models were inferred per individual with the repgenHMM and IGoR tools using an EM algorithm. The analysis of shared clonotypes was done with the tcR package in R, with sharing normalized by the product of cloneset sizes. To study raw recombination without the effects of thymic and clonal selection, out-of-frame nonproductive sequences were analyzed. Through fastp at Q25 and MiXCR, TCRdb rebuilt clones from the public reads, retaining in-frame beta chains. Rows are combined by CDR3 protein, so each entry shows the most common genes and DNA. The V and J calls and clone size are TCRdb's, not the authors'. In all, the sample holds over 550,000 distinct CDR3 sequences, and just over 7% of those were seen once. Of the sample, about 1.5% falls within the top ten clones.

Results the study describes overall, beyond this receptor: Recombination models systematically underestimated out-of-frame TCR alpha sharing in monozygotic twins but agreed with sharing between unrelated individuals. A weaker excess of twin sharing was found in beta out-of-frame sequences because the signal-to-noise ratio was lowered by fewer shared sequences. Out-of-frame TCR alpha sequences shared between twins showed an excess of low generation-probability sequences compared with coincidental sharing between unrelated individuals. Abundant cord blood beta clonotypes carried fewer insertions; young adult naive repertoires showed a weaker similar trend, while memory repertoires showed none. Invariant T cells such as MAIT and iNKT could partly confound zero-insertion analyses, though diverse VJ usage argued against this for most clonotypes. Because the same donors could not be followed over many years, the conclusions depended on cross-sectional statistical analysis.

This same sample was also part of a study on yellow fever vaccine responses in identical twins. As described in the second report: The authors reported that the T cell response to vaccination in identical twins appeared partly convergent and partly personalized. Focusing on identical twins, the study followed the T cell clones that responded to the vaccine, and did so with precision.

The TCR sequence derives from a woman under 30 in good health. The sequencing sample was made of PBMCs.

For the CDR3, the sequence is CASSQSGSYEQFF. The DNA reads as follows: TGTGCCAGCAGCCAAAGCGGGAGCTACGAGCAGTTCTTC. This chain is built from TRBV3-1 and TRBJ2-1; TRBD2 matches 8 bases in the middle. In the germline V gene (reference sequence), CDR1 corresponds to LGHDT and CDR2 to YNNKEL. The CDR3 spans 13 residues, from the cysteine through the phenylalanine. The DNA shown is the 39-base CDR3, in frame from base 1. Trimmed from V: 2 bases; trimmed from J: 10 bases; junction bases lacking a gene match: 4.